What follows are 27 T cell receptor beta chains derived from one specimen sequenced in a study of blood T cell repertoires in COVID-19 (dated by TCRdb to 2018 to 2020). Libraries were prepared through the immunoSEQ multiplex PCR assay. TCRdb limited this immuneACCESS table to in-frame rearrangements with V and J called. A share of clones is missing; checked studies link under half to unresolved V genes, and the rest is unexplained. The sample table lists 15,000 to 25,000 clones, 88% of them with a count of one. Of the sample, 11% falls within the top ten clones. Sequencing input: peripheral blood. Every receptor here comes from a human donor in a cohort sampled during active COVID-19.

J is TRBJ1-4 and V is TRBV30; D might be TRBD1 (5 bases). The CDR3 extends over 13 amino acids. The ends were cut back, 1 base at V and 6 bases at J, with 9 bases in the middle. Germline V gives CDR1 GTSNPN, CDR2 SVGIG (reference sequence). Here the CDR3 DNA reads TGTGCCTGGAGTGCCTGGGGGGATGAAAAACTGTTTTTT. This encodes CAWSAWGDEKLFF.

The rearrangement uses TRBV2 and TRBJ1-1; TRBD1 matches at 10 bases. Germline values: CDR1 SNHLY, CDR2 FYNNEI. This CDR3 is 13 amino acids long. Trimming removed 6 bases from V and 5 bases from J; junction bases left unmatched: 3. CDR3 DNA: TGTGCCAGCAGGGGACAGGGGAGGACTGAAGCTTTCTTT. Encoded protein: CASRGQGRTEAFF.

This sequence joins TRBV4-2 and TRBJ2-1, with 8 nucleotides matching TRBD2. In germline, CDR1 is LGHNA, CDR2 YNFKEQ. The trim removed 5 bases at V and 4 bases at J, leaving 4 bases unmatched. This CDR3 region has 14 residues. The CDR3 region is CASSNSGAYNEQFF. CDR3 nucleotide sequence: TGTGCCAGCAGCAATAGCGGGGCATACAATGAGCAGTTCTTC.

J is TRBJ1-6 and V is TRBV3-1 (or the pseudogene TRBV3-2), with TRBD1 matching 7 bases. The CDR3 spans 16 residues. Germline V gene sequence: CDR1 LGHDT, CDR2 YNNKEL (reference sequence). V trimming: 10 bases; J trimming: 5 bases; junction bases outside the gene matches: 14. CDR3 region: CATNAGTASNNSPLHF. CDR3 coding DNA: TGTGCCACTAACGCGGGGACAGCATCCAATAATTCACCCCTCCACTTT.

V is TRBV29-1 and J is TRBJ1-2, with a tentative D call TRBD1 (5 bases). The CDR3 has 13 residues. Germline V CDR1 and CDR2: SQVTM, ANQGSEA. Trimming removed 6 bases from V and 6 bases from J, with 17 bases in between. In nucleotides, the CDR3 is TGCAGCGTCATGACAGTAGGGTTAGATGGCTACACCTTC. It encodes CSVMTVGLDGYTF.

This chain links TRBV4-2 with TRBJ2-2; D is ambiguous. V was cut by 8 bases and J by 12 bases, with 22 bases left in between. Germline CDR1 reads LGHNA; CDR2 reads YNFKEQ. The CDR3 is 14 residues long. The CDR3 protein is CASQTPPPHGQLFF. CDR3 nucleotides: TGTGCCAGCCAAACTCCTCCCCCCCACGGTCAGCTGTTTTTT.

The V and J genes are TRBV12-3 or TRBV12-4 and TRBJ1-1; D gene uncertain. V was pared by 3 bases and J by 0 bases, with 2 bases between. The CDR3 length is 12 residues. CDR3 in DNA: TGTGCCAGCAGTTTCATGAACACTGAAGCTTTCTTT. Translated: CASSFMNTEAFF.

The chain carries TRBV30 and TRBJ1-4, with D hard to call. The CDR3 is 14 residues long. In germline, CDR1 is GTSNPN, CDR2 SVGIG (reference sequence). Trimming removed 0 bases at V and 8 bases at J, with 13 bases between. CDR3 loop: CAWSVFTRAEKLFF. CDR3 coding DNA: TGTGCCTGGAGTGTATTTACCCGAGCGGAAAAACTGTTTTTT.

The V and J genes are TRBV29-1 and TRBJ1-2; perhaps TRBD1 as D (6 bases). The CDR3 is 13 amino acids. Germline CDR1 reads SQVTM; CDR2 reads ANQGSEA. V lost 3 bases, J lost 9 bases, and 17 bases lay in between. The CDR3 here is CSVETGQVERYTF. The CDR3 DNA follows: TGCAGCGTTGAGACGGGACAAGTAGAGCGCTACACCTTC. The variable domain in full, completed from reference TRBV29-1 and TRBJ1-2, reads SAVISQKPSRDICQRGTSLTIQCQVDSQVTMMFWYRQQPGQSLTLIATANQGSEATYESGFVIDKFPISRPNLTFSTLTVSNMSPEDSSIYLCSVETGQVERYTFGSGTRLTVV.

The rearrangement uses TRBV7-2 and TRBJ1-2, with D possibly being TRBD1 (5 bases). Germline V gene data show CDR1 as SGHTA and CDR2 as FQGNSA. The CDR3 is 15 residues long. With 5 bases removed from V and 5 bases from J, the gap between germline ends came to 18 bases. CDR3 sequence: CASSASRGVPYGYTF. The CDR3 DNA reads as TGTGCCAGCAGCGCTAGCCGGGGGGTTCCTTATGGCTACACCTTC.

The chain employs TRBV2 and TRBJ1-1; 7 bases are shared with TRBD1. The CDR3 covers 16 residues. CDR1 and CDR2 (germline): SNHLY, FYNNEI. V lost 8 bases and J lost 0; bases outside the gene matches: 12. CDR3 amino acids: CASLLSAGQMNTEAFF. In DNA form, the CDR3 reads TGTGCCAGCCTACTATCCGCGGGACAGATGAACACTGAAGCTTTCTTT. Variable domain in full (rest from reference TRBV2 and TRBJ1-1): EPEVTQTPSHQVTQMGQEVILRCVPISNHLYFYWYRQILGQKVEFLVSFYNNEISEKSEIFDDQFSVERPDGSNFTLKIRSTKLEDSAMYFCASLLSAGQMNTEAFFGQGTRLTVV.

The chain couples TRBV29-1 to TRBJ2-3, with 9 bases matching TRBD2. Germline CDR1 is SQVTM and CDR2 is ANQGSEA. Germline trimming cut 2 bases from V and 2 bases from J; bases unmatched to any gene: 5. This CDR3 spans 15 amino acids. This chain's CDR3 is CSVEIGTSYTDTQYF. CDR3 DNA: TGCAGCGTTGAAATCGGGACTAGCTACACAGATACGCAGTATTTT.

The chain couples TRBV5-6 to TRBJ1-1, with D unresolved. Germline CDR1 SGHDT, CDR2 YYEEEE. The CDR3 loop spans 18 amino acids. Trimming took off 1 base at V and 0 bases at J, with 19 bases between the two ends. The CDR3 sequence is CASSLSALGWRMNTEAFF. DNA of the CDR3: TGTGCCAGCAGCTTGTCGGCCTTGGGTTGGAGAATGAACACTGAAGCTTTCTTT.

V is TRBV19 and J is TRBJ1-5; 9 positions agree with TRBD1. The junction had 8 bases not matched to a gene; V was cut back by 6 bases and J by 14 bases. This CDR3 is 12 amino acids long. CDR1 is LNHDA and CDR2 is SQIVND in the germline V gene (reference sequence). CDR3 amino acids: CASSRTGAEKHF. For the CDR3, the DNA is TGTGCCAGTAGCCGGACAGGGGCGGAGAAGCATTTT.

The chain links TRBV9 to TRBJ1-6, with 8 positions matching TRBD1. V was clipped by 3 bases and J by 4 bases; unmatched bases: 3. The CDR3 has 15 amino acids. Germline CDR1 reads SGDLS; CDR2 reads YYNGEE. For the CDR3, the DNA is TGTGCCAGCAGCGGGACAGGGTGGTATAATTCACCCCTCCACTTT. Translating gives CASSGTGWYNSPLHF.

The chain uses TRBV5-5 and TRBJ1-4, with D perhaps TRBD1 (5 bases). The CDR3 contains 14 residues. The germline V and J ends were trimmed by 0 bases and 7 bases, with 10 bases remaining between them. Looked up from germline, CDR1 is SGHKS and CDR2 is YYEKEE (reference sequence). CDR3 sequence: CASSLVRGFEKLFF. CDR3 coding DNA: TGTGCCAGCAGCTTGGTACGGGGGTTTGAAAAACTGTTTTTT.

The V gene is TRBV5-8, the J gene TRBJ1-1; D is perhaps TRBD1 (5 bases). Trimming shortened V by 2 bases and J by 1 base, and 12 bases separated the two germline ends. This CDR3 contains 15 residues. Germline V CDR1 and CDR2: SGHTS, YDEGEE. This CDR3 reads CASSFDRPRNTEAFF. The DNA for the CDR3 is TGTGCCAGCAGCTTTGACAGACCCAGGAACACTGAAGCTTTCTTT.

The CDR3 region has the DNA TGTGCCAGCAGCTTAGAGGGCAGGGCTGGCTACACCTTC. It encodes CASSLEGRAGYTF. The genes are TRBV11-2 and TRBJ1-2, with D tentatively TRBD1 (5 bases). Germline V CDR1 and CDR2: SGHAT, FQNNGV. This CDR3 has 13 amino acids. V dropped 0 bases and J dropped 7 bases, with 9 bases sitting between them.

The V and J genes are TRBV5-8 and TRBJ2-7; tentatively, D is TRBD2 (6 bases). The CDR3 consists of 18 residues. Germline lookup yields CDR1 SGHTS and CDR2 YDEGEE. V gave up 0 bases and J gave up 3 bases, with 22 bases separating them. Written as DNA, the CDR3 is TGTGCCAGCAGCTTGGGGCTGGGACTCCTGTTAAGTGGCTACGAGCAGTACTTC. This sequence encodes CASSLGLGLLLSGYEQYF.

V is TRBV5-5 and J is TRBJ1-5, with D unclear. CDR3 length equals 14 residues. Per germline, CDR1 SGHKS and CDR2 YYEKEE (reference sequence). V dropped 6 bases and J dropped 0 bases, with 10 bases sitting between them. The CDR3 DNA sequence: TGTGCCAGCAACCTTCAAGCTAGCAATCAGCCCCAGCATTTT. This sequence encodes CASNLQASNQPQHF.

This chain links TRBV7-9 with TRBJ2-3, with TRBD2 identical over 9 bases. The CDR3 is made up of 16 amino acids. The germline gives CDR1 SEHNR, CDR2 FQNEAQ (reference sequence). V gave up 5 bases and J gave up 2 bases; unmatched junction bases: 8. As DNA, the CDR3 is TGTGCCAGCAGCCCGCGACTAGCGGAGCTCACAGATACGCAGTATTTT. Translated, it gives CASSPRLAELTDTQYF. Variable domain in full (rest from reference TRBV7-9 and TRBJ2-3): DTGVSQNPRHKITKRGQNVTFRCDPISEHNRLYWYRQTLGQGPEFLTYFQNEAQLEKSRLLSDRFSAERPKGSFSTLEIQRTEQGDSAMYLCASSPRLAELTDTQYFGPGTRLTVL.

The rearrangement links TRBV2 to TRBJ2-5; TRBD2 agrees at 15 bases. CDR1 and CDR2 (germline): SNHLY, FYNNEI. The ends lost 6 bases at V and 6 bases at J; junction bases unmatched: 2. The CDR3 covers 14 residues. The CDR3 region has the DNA TGTGCCAGCAGGGGACTAGCGGGGGGTAAGACCCAGTACTTC. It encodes CASRGLAGGKTQYF.

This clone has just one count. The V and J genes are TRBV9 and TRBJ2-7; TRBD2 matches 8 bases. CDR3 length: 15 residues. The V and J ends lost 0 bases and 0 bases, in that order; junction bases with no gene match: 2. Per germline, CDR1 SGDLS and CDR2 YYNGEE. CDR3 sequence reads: CASSVAGTSSYEQYF. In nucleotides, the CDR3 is TGTGCCAGCAGCGTAGCTGGGACTAGCTCCTACGAGCAGTACTTC.

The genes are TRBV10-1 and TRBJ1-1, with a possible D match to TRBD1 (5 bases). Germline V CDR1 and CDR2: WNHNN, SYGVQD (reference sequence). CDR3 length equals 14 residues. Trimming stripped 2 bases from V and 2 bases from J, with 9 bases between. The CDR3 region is CASSEGHSNTEAFF. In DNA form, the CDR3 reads TGCGCCAGCAGTGAGGGACACAGTAACACTGAAGCTTTCTTT.

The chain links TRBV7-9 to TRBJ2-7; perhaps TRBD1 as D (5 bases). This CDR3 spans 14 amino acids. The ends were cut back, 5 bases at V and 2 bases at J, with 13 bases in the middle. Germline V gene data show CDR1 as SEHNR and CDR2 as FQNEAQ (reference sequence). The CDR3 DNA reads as TGTGCCAGCAGCGCACAGGACACGACCTACGAGCAGTACTTC. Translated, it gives CASSAQDTTYEQYF.

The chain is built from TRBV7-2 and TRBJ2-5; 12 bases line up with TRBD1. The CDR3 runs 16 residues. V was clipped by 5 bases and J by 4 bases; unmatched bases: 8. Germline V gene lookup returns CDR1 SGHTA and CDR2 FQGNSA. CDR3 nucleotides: TGTGCCAGCAGCCCCCGGGACAGGGGGCGCCGAGAGACCCAGTACTTC. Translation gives CASSPRDRGRRETQYF.

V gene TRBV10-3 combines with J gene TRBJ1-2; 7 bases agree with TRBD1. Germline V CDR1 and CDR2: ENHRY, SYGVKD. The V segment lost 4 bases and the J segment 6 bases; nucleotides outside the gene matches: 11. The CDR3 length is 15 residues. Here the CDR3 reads CAISGQGRRGHGYTF. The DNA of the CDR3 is TGTGCCATCAGTGGACAGGGAAGGAGGGGGCATGGCTACACCTTC.